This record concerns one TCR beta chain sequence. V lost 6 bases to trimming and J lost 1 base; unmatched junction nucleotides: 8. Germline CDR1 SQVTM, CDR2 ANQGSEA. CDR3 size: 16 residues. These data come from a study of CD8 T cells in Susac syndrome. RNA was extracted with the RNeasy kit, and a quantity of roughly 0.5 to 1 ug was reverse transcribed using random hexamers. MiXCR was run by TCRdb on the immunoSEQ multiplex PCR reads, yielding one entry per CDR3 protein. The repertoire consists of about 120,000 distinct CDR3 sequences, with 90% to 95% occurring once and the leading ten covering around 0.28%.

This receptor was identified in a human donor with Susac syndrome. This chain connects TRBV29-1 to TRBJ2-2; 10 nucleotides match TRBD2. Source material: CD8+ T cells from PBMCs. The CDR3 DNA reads TGCAGCGTGATCAGCGGGGGGGCAGGGAACACCGGGGAGCTGTTTTTT. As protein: CSVISGGAGNTGELFF.